The clone carrying this TCR beta chain was recorded only once. Antigen specificity is unknown. This sample is drawn from a study of T cell responses to AZD1222 COVID-19 vaccine. Study in general: Investigators merged groups given second doses at roughly 4 or roughly 12 weeks. Study-wide results and caveats: Dominant at 160-218 and 743-854, vaccine-associated CD4 TCRs also spanned spike. Repertoires were sampled only after the peak T cell response.

Germline V CDR1 and CDR2: SGHRS, YFSETQ. The CDR3 runs to 14 residues. The trim removed 3 bases at V and 6 bases at J, leaving 4 bases unmatched. Data came from immunoSEQ multiplex PCR; TCRdb stores just in-frame clones and leaves some out. The sample has 90,000 to 95,000 clones; 88% are singletons. The V gene is TRBV5-1, the J gene TRBJ2-7; 12 bases match TRBD1. This clonotype originated in an adult in good health. Here the sequenced sample was peripheral blood, taken on day 0 of AZD1222 vaccination. CDR3 in amino acids: CASSWGQGAGEQYF. For the CDR3, the DNA is TGCGCCAGCAGCTGGGGACAGGGGGCCGGCGAGCAGTACTTC.